These 2 T cell receptor beta chains were sequenced from one sample in a study of CD8 T cells in ankylosing spondylitis. TCRdb re-analysed the 5' RACE reads in MiXCR, keeping a single row per CDR3 protein. The sample holds around 770,000 distinct CDR3 sequences, approximately 10% seen once. These receptors lack a known antigen. Study-level points and caveats: Characteristic of ankylosing spondylitis blood, it appeared, was a TCR beta motif comprising eight highly homologous variants.

The specimen sequenced was blood, either unsorted or a sorted T cell fraction (not recorded which). The receptors shown here come from a male donor with ankylosing spondylitis.

This clonotype was counted only a few times. V usage is TRBV10-3 and J usage is TRBJ1-4, with D unclear. Germline CDR1 reads ENHRY; CDR2 reads SYGVKD. CDR3 length: 12 residues. V shed 10 bases and J shed 4 bases, with 10 bases lying between them. The chain's CDR3 is CATSASNEKLFF. In DNA, the CDR3 is TGTGCCACCAGCGCCAGTAATGAAAAACTGTTTTTT.

The gene calls are TRBV7-9 and TRBJ2-3; D not certain. The CDR3 extends over 13 amino acids. Trimming left V 9 bases short and J 0 bases short, with 10 bases between. Germline CDR1 is SEHNR and CDR2 is FQNEAQ (reference sequence). This chain's CDR3 is CARASVSTDTQYF. CDR3 sequence (DNA): TGTGCCAGAGCTTCCGTTAGCACAGATACGCAGTATTTT. The full variable domain, in which reference TRBV7-9 and TRBJ2-3 provide the parts outside the CDR3, is DTGVSQNPRHKITKRGQNVTFRCDPISEHNRLYWYRQTLGQGPEFLTYFQNEAQLEKSRLLSDRFSAERPKGSFSTLEIQRTEQGDSAMYLCARASVSTDTQYFGPGTRLTVL.